These 32 T cell receptor beta chains originate from one sample sequenced in a study of sequential checkpoint blockade in melanoma. Treatment denoted: randomized to nivolumab then ipilimumab (arm A) or the reverse (arm B). The protocol was immunoSEQ multiplex PCR, while the TCRdb copy is restricted to in-frame clones and leaves out a portion. In the table there are 3,500 to 4,500 clones, 34% of which are singletons. The sample here was tumor tissue (inferred from file names), taken from a patient given nivolumab and ipilimumab in sequence. Every receptor here comes from a human donor with melanoma.

Relative to its sample, this clone is medium-sized. The chain employs TRBV11-3 and TRBJ2-3; D perhaps matches TRBD2 (5 bases). V shed 0 bases and J shed 1 base, with 5 bases lying between them. Looked up from germline, CDR1 is SGHNT and CDR2 is YENEEA. The CDR3 length is 14 residues. CDR3 sequence (DNA): TGTGCCAGCAGCTTAGACGGGGGCACAGATACGCAGTATTTT. Amino acids: CASSLDGGTDTQYF.

This clone has only a few counts. The chain carries TRBV6-8 and TRBJ2-2; 9 bases match TRBD1. Germline V lookup: CDR1 MNHGY, CDR2 SAAAGT. The CDR3 sequence is 16 residues long. The V gene end was trimmed by 4 bases and the J gene end by 1 base; junction bases not matched to a gene: 4. DNA of the CDR3: TGTGCCAGCAGTTTCCCGGGACAGGGGAACACCGGGGAGCTGTTTTTT. It codes for CASSFPGQGNTGELFF.

V and J are TRBV4-1 and TRBJ1-1, with 8 bases lining up with TRBD1. The V gene's germline CDR1 is MGHRA and CDR2 YSYEKL. The junction had 11 bases not matched to a gene; V was cut back by 4 bases and J by 4 bases. This CDR3 has 16 amino acids. The CDR3 protein is CASSRTDRGKSTEAFF. The DNA of the CDR3 is TGCGCCAGCAGCCGGACCGACAGGGGAAAATCCACTGAAGCTTTCTTT.

This clone turned up a few times. The gene calls are TRBV7-1 and TRBJ2-2, with 10 nucleotides matching TRBD1. TRBV7-1 is labeled an ORF, and its function is uncertain. CDR3 length equals 19 residues. The junction had 11 bases not matched to a gene; V was cut back by 3 bases and J by 1 base. The chain's CDR3 is CASSSLAWDRGLNTGELFF. CDR3 DNA sequence: TGTGCCAGCAGCTCGTTAGCTTGGGACAGGGGATTGAACACCGGGGAGCTGTTTTTT.

This clone is labeled medium-sized. This sequence joins TRBV11-3 and TRBJ2-1; D is uncertain. V was shortened by 0 bases and J by 3 bases, with 9 bases between the two germline ends. Germline-derived CDR1 and CDR2 are SGHNT and YENEEA. The CDR3 has 15 amino acids. CDR3 sequence reads: CASSLEGSNYNEQFF. CDR3 sequence (DNA): TGTGCCAGCAGCTTAGAGGGCAGCAACTACAATGAGCAGTTCTTC.

This clone was picked up a small number of times. This sequence joins TRBV29-1 and TRBJ2-1; TRBD2 matches at 11 bases. Germline V gene sequence: CDR1 SQVTM, CDR2 ANQGSEA. The length of the CDR3 is 16 residues. V shed 7 bases, J shed 8 bases, and the junction held 16 bases outside the gene matches. CDR3 loop: CSGGIAGGASWDEQFF. CDR3 nucleotide sequence: TGCAGCGGGGGTATAGCGGGAGGGGCCTCCTGGGATGAGCAGTTCTTC.

This clone was found a few times. The chain joins TRBV5-1 to TRBJ2-7; the D is unclear. This CDR3 is built from 15 residues. Per germline, CDR1 SGHRS and CDR2 YFSETQ. V gave up 4 bases and J gave up 0 bases, with 14 bases separating them. CDR3 in amino acids: CASSLGMGSSYEQYF. The DNA for the CDR3 is TGCGCCAGCAGCCTAGGCATGGGGTCCTCCTACGAGCAGTACTTC.

This clone occurred a few times. The rearrangement joins TRBV5-1 to TRBJ2-7; D remains ambiguous. The ends were cut back, 4 bases at V and 0 bases at J, with 11 bases in the middle. The CDR3 runs 14 residues. Germline loops: CDR1 SGHRS, CDR2 YFSETQ. The CDR3 loop is CASSTDGSSYEQYF. The CDR3 region has the DNA TGCGCCAGCAGCACGGACGGCAGCTCCTACGAGCAGTACTTC.

This clone has only a few counts. The V gene is TRBV6-8, the J gene TRBJ2-1; 9 bases are shared with TRBD2. Germline-derived CDR1 and CDR2 are MNHGY and SAAAGT. V shed 2 bases, J shed 8 bases, and the junction held 13 bases outside the gene matches. The CDR3 totals 17 residues. Here the CDR3 reads CASSYTTLAGEADEQFF. The CDR3 nucleotides are TGTGCCAGCAGTTACACTACCTTAGCGGGAGAAGCGGATGAGCAGTTCTTC.

This clone was recorded once. V usage is TRBV19 and J usage is TRBJ1-5, with D perhaps matching TRBD1 (6 bases). Germline V CDR1 and CDR2: LNHDA, SQIVND (reference sequence). Trimming took 7 bases from V and 7 from J, leaving 20 bases between them. The CDR3 sequence is 15 residues long. The CDR3 region has the DNA TGTGCCAGTACCCTCGGCCCGGGGGCGAGACAGCCCCAGCATTTT. Translating gives CASTLGPGARQPQHF.

This rearrangement joins TRBV10-2 to TRBJ2-5; TRBD2 agrees at 7 bases. CDR3 length: 15 residues. Losses at the gene ends were 5 bases for V and 5 bases for J; bases not matched to a gene: 11. From germline, CDR1 is WSHSY and CDR2 SAAADI. The CDR3 DNA follows: TGCGCCAGCAGTCCAGGACTAGTTGGCGGGGAGACCCAGTACTTC. Translating it yields CASSPGLVGGETQYF.

The J gene is TRBJ2-1, the V gene TRBV23-1; 7 nucleotides agree with TRBD2. TRBV23-1 is an ORF, with its function uncertain. J gave up 8 bases and V 6 bases, and 16 bases lay outside the gene matches. The CDR3 has 16 amino acids. The CDR3 nucleotides read TGCGCCAGCAGGGACGCGTCTGCGGGAGTAGTGGATGAGCAGTTCTTC. This translates into CASRDASAGVVDEQFF.

There are a few counts of this clone. The chain carries TRBV25-1 and TRBJ1-1; 7 bases align to TRBD1. The CDR3 covers 13 residues. Germline assignment: CDR1 MGHDK and CDR2 SYGVNS. The ends lost 2 bases at V and 5 bases at J; junction bases unmatched: 2. In nucleotides, the CDR3 is TGTGCCAGCAGTGAAGGACAGGAAACTGAAGCTTTCTTT. Residues: CASSEGQETEAFF.

In this sample, this clone turned up a few times. This chain links TRBV11-3 with TRBJ1-1; no definite D call. Germline V gives CDR1 SGHNT, CDR2 YENEEA. CDR3 length: 14 amino acids. V shed 3 bases and J shed 5 bases, with 13 bases lying between them. This chain's CDR3 is CASSFGRARTEAFF. CDR3 DNA sequence: TGTGCCAGCAGCTTTGGGAGGGCGCGGACTGAAGCTTTCTTT.

By share, this clone ranks as large (0.1 to 1%). The V and J genes are TRBV6-8 and TRBJ2-6; D is unclear. The germline V gene encodes CDR1 MNHGY and CDR2 SAAAGT. V was clipped by 6 bases and J by 0 bases, with 0 bases between them. This CDR3 is built from 12 residues. DNA of the CDR3: TGTGCCAGCAGCTCTGGGGCCAACGTCCTGACTTTC. Its translation is CASSSGANVLTF.

The chain recombines TRBV19 with TRBJ2-5; D remains unclear. Germline CDR1 and CDR2: LNHDA and SQIVND (reference sequence). The CDR3 length is 15 residues. Trimming left V 3 bases short and J 4 bases short, with 15 bases between. As DNA, the CDR3 is TGTGCCAGTAGTATTGGTGGGTCGGGTGGAGAGACCCAGTACTTC. Its translation: CASSIGGSGGETQYF.

This chain joins TRBV5-1 and TRBJ2-3; D unresolved. The germline V gene has CDR1 SGHRS and CDR2 YFSETQ. The CDR3 totals 15 residues. V lost 0 bases to trimming and J lost 6 bases, with 14 bases between them. The CDR3 DNA reads TGCGCCAGCAGCTTGGAACCAGAGCTTAGCGATACGCAGTATTTT. This gives the protein CASSLEPELSDTQYF. The full variable domain, in which reference TRBV5-1 and TRBJ2-3 provide the parts outside the CDR3, is KAGVTQTPRYLIKTRGQQVTLSCSPISGHRSVSWYQQTPGQGLQFLFEYFSETQRNKGNFPGRFSGRQFSNSRSEMNVSTLELGDSALYLCASSLEPELSDTQYFGPGTRLTVL.

The genes are TRBV9 and TRBJ1-1; the D gene is possibly TRBD1 (5 bases). Germline assignment: CDR1 SGDLS and CDR2 YYNGEE. The CDR3 is 15 residues long. Deletions cut 2 bases from V and 6 bases from J, with 17 bases between. CDR3 region: CASSVASGAGAEAFF. Here the CDR3 DNA reads TGTGCCAGCAGCGTGGCGTCCGGAGCGGGGGCTGAAGCTTTCTTT.

This clone was found a few times. This rearrangement joins TRBV11-3 to TRBJ2-3; possible D gene TRBD2, 7 bases. Germline lookup yields CDR1 SGHNT and CDR2 YENEEA. This CDR3 is built from 15 residues. V lost 3 bases and J 1 base, leaving 11 bases between the germline ends. CDR3 amino acids: CASSFGRGGTDTQYF. In nucleotides, the CDR3 is TGTGCCAGCAGCTTTGGGAGGGGGGGCACAGATACGCAGTATTTT.

The chain is built from TRBV28 and TRBJ2-5, with a possible D match to TRBD1 (5 bases). The CDR3 has 17 amino acids. Germline-derived CDR1 and CDR2 are MDHEN and SYDVKM. Trimming pared 6 bases from V and 2 bases from J, leaving 22 bases between. The CDR3 DNA follows: TGTGCCAGCAGCTGGTCGCAGGTTATGGGGCTACAAGAGACCCAGTACTTC. Residues: CASSWSQVMGLQETQYF.

This clone came up a few times. The chain joins TRBV6-8 to TRBJ2-1; 7 nucleotides match TRBD2. Germline values: CDR1 MNHGY, CDR2 SAAAGT. The CDR3 totals 16 residues. The V segment lost 0 bases and the J segment 4 bases; nucleotides outside the gene matches: 6. CDR3 region: CASSYSSGEAYNEQFF. CDR3 nucleotides: TGTGCCAGCAGTTACTCGAGCGGGGAGGCTTACAATGAGCAGTTCTTC.

The chain uses TRBV28 and TRBJ1-2; D uncertain. The CDR3 consists of 12 residues. CDR1 is MDHEN, CDR2 SYDVKM, per germline. The V gene lost 2 bases and the J gene lost 5 bases, with 6 bases spanning the gap. In DNA, the CDR3 is TGTGCCAGCAGTTTACCTGAGTATGGCTACACCTTC. It specifies CASSLPEYGYTF.

The rearrangement joins TRBV5-1 to TRBJ2-5; TRBD2 matches 7 bases. J was trimmed by 5 bases and V by 1 base; bases with no gene match: 5. This CDR3 region has 14 residues. The germline V gene has CDR1 SGHRS and CDR2 YFSETQ. This CDR3 reads CASSLYGGGETQYF. DNA of the CDR3: TGCGCCAGCAGCTTGTACGGGGGAGGGGAGACCCAGTACTTC.

This clone was recorded a few times. The chain carries TRBV11-3 and TRBJ2-5; 7 positions match TRBD2. Trimming at V came to 3 bases and at J to 4 bases, leaving 8 bases not matched to a gene. This CDR3 has 15 amino acids. The germline CDR1 and CDR2 sequences are SGHNT and YENEEA. CDR3 amino acids: CASSLGLAVGETQYF. In DNA, the CDR3 is TGTGCCAGCAGCTTGGGGCTAGCGGTTGGAGAGACCCAGTACTTC.

The table lists this clone with a few counts. The gene calls are TRBV28 and TRBJ1-5; no definite D call. In germline, CDR1 is MDHEN, CDR2 SYDVKM. The ends were cut back, 6 bases at V and 1 base at J, with 7 bases in the middle. The CDR3 spans 13 residues. The DNA for the CDR3 is TGTGCCAGCAGCCTGGACAGCAATCAGCCCCAGCATTTT. It specifies CASSLDSNQPQHF.

Relative to its sample, this clone is medium-sized. J is TRBJ2-5 and V is TRBV28; D gene uncertain. V shed 1 base and J shed 2 bases, with 8 bases lying between them. The CDR3 loop spans 14 amino acids. CDR1 and CDR2 (germline): MDHEN, SYDVKM. The CDR3: CASSLYWEQETQYF. Here the CDR3 DNA reads TGTGCCAGCAGTTTATATTGGGAACAAGAGACCCAGTACTTC.

The chain couples TRBV6-7 to TRBJ1-1; no firm D call. TRBV6-7 is labeled an ORF, and its function is uncertain. V shed 5 bases and J shed 9 bases, with 10 bases lying between them. The CDR3 sequence is 11 residues long. For the CDR3, the DNA is TGTGCCAGCAGTGACGGCGATAAAGCTTTCTTT. Its translation: CASSDGDKAFF.

This chain connects TRBV5-1 to TRBJ2-1; D perhaps matches TRBD2 (6 bases). Trimming cost V 0 bases and J 9 bases, with 13 bases left between them. The length of the CDR3 is 14 residues. CDR1 is SGHRS, CDR2 YFSETQ, per germline. As DNA, the CDR3 is TGCGCCAGCAGCTTGGGACTAGAGCAGGGTGAGCAGTTCTTC. Translation gives CASSLGLEQGEQFF.

This clone was picked up a small number of times. This sequence joins TRBV10-3 and TRBJ1-1; no clear D. Per the germline V gene, CDR1 is ENHRY and CDR2 is SYGVKD. The CDR3 spans 13 residues. Trimming cost V 0 bases and J 3 bases, with 5 bases left between them. The CDR3 DNA reads as TGTGCCATCAGTGAGTCTTACTACACTGAAGCTTTCTTT. Translated: CAISESYYTEAFF.

The chain carries TRBV18 and TRBJ2-1; tentatively, D is TRBD1 (5 bases). Deletions cut 2 bases from V and 9 bases from J, with 14 bases between. The V gene's germline CDR1 is KGHSH and CDR2 LQKENI. This CDR3 is built from 14 residues. The CDR3 DNA reads as TGTGCCAGCTCACCATGGACAAGGCTATCTGAGCAGTTCTTC. Amino acid sequence: CASSPWTRLSEQFF.

By share, this clone counts as medium-sized. The gene calls are TRBV19 and TRBJ2-1; unclear D gene. Trimming took off 3 bases at V and 0 bases at J, with 15 bases between the two ends. Germline V lookup: CDR1 LNHDA, CDR2 SQIVND (reference sequence). The CDR3 is 17 amino acids. In DNA form, the CDR3 reads TGTGCCAGTAGTATTATATCAGGCTACAGCTCCTACAATGAGCAGTTCTTC. Translation gives CASSIISGYSSYNEQFF.

J is TRBJ2-3 and V is TRBV29-1; 9 nucleotides match TRBD1. CDR1 and CDR2 (germline): SQVTM, ANQGSEA. The CDR3 extends over 13 amino acids. V dropped 6 bases and J dropped 3; count of bases not matched to a gene: 4. CDR3 in amino acids: CSVRDRATDTQYF. The CDR3 nucleotides are TGCAGCGTCCGGGACAGGGCAACAGATACGCAGTATTTT.